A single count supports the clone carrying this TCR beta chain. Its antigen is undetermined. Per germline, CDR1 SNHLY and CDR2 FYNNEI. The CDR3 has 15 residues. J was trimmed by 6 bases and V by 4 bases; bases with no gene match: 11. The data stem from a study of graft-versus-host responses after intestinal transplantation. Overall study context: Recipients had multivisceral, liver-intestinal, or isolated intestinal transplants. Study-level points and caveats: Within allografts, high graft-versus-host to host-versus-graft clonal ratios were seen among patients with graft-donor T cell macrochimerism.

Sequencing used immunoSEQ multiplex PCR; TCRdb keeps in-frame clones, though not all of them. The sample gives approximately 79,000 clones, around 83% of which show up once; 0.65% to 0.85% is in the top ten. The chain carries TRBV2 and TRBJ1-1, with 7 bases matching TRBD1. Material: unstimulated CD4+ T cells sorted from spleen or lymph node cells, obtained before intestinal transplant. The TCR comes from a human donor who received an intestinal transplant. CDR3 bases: TGTGCCAGCAGTGTCAGACAGGGTTTAGGTGCTGAAGCTTTCTTT. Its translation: CASSVRQGLGAEAFF.